These T cell receptor beta chains were read from a single sample in a study of blood T cell repertoires in COVID-19. Profiled with immunoSEQ multiplex PCR; TCRdb holds only in-frame clones, not every one. The data hold hundreds of thousands of clones, with approximately 90% observed a single time. Sequences were obtained from peripheral blood. These receptors were taken from a woman aged 18-29 years who had recovered from COVID-19. CDR3s include the opening cysteine and the closing phenylalanine or tryptophan. Each record gives: J gene, clone size, D gene, V gene, CDR3 DNA, CDR3 protein. A D gene is named only where the DNA matches it firmly. Where a row states a size, it is once, few, many or the class of an expanded clone; other rows omit it.

J: TRBJ1-4; size: NA; D: NA; V: TRBV11-3; DNA: TGTGCCAGCAGCTCCGGGGAGGGGGGTGAAAAACTGTTTTTT; CDR3: CASSSGEGGEKLFF
J: TRBJ2-5; size: NA; D: NA; V: TRBV4-3; DNA: TGCGCCAGCAGCCAGTCCCTAGCGAACCAAGAGACCCAGTACTTC; CDR3: CASSQSLANQETQYF
J: TRBJ1-5; size: NA; D: NA; V: TRBV6-6; DNA: TGTGCCAGCAGCAGGTTGGCAGGGTGGCAGCCCCAGCATTTT; CDR3: CASSRLAGWQPQHF
J: TRBJ1-5; size: once; D: NA; V: TRBV3-1/TRBV3-2; DNA: TGTGCCAGCAGCCAAGACAGAAACAATCAGCCCCAGCATTTT; CDR3: CASSQDRNNQPQHF
J: TRBJ2-1; size: NA; D: NA; V: TRBV24-1; DNA: TGTGCCACCAGTGAACCGACAGGGGAGGGAGCAGGCGAGAGCTACAATGAGCAGTTCTTC; CDR3: CATSEPTGEGAGESYNEQFF
J: TRBJ2-4; size: once; D: TRBD2; V: TRBV4-1; DNA: TGCGCCAGCAGCCAAGGACTAGCGGGAGGGCTAGCCAAAAACATTCAGTACTTC; CDR3: CASSQGLAGGLAKNIQYF
J: TRBJ1-6; size: NA; D: NA; V: TRBV27; DNA: TGTGCCAGCAGTCCGGAGGGGCGGGCGAATTCACCCCTCCACTTT; CDR3: CASSPEGRANSPLHF
J: TRBJ1-1; size: NA; D: NA; V: TRBV19; DNA: TGTGCCAGTAGTGCGCCCAGGGGATTTACTGAAGCTTTCTTT; CDR3: CASSAPRGFTEAFF
J: TRBJ2-5; size: once; D: TRBD1; V: TRBV10-2; DNA: TGCGCCACCGCCGCCTTAGACAAAGGGGGGACAGGGAGACAAGAGACCCAGTACTTC; CDR3: CATAALDKGGTGRQETQYF
J: TRBJ2-1; size: once; D: TRBD2; V: TRBV5-8; DNA: TGTGCCAGCAGCGTGGCCGGGACTAGCGGGACTTTCTCCTACAATGAGCAGTTCTTC; CDR3: CASSVAGTSGTFSYNEQFF
J: TRBJ1-1; size: once; D: NA; V: TRBV7-2; DNA: TGTGCCAGCAGCTCCGCTTCTGTGACAGCGAACACTGAAGCTTTCTTT; CDR3: CASSSASVTANTEAFF
J: TRBJ2-3; size: NA; D: TRBD1; V: TRBV11-2; DNA: TGTGCCAGCAGCTTAGGACAGGGGTCCACCCTCACAGATACGCAGTATTTT; CDR3: CASSLGQGSTLTDTQYF
J: TRBJ1-2; size: NA; D: TRBD1; V: TRBV13; DNA: TGTGCCAGCAGCCCCTTACAGGGGGCGAGTGGCTACACCTTC; CDR3: CASSPLQGASGYTF
J: TRBJ2-1; size: NA; D: TRBD2; V: TRBV27; DNA: TGTGCCAGCAGTCCAAGCGGGAGTATGAATGAGCAGTTCTTC; CDR3: CASSPSGSMNEQFF
J: TRBJ2-3; size: NA; D: NA; V: TRBV30; DNA: TGTGCCTGGAGCCTAGGTTACGAAGATAGGGATACGCAGTATTTT; CDR3: CAWSLGYEDRDTQYF
J: TRBJ2-3; size: NA; D: NA; V: TRBV5-1; DNA: TGCGCCAGCAGCTTGGACACGGGATTGGTAGATACGCAGTATTTT; CDR3: CASSLDTGLVDTQYF
J: TRBJ2-5; size: NA; D: NA; V: TRBV5-1; DNA: TGCGCCAGCAAGGACAGACAAGAGACCCAGTACTTC; CDR3: CASKDRQETQYF
J: TRBJ2-2; size: NA; D: NA; V: TRBV27; DNA: TGTGCCAGCAGTATACAGGGAACTGGGGAGCTGTTTTTT; CDR3: CASSIQGTGELFF
J: TRBJ1-2; size: NA; D: TRBD1; V: TRBV6-5; DNA: TGTGCCATCCGGGACAGCTTCTATGGCTACACCTTC; CDR3: CAIRDSFYGYTF
J: TRBJ1-2; size: once; D: NA; V: TRBV15; DNA: TGTGCCACCAGCAGAGACGGGGGCTATGGCTACACCTTC; CDR3: CATSRDGGYGYTF
J: TRBJ2-1; size: NA; D: NA; V: TRBV20-1; DNA: TGCAGTGCTAACACGGGGAATGAGCAGTTCTTC; CDR3: CSANTGNEQFF
J: TRBJ1-2; size: NA; D: NA; V: TRBV27; DNA: TGTGCCAGCAGTACCCTAGTAGGAGGAGCTCATCTCGGAGCTAACTATGGCTACACCTTC; CDR3: CASSTLVGGAHLGANYGYTF
J: TRBJ2-3; size: NA; D: TRBD2; V: TRBV7-8; DNA: TGTGCCAGCAGCTCCCCCAGTGGCGGGGGAACGCAGTATTTT; CDR3: CASSSPSGGGTQYF
J: TRBJ2-1; size: NA; D: NA; V: TRBV30; DNA: TGTGCCTGGGATACAGGGTTCTTTGAGAATGAGCAGTTCTTC; CDR3: CAWDTGFFENEQFF
J: TRBJ2-1; size: once; D: TRBD2; V: TRBV5-8; DNA: TGTGCCAGCAGCCAGGGGACTAGCGGTGAGAATGAGCAGTTCTTC; CDR3: CASSQGTSGENEQFF
J: TRBJ1-6; size: NA; D: NA; V: TRBV9; DNA: TGTGCCAGCAGCCCGAACCCGACAGGAGGTAATTCACCCCTCCACTTT; CDR3: CASSPNPTGGNSPLHF
J: TRBJ1-2; size: NA; D: NA; V: TRBV24-1; DNA: TGTGCCACCAGTGATTTTCGGAGCGGCTACACCTTC; CDR3: CATSDFRSGYTF
J: TRBJ2-3; size: NA; D: TRBD2; V: TRBV3-1/TRBV3-2; DNA: TGTGCCAGCAGCCGGACTAGCGGGAGGACAGATACGCAGTATTTT; CDR3: CASSRTSGRTDTQYF
J: TRBJ2-2; size: NA; D: NA; V: TRBV2; DNA: TGTGCCAGCAGTGAAGTTAGAGGCGGGGAGCTGTTTTTT; CDR3: CASSEVRGGELFF
J: TRBJ2-3; size: NA; D: TRBD2; V: TRBV7-2; DNA: TGTGCCAGCAGCTTCGGACTAGATAGAGATACGCAGTATTTT; CDR3: CASSFGLDRDTQYF
J: TRBJ1-5; size: NA; D: NA; V: TRBV5-6; DNA: TGTGCCAGCAGCTCGTGGACACATTATAGCAATCAGCCCCAGCATTTT; CDR3: CASSSWTHYSNQPQHF
J: TRBJ1-4; size: NA; D: NA; V: TRBV3-1/TRBV3-2; DNA: TGTGCCAGCAGCCACACAGGGCCGGGGAATGAAAAACTGTTTTTT; CDR3: CASSHTGPGNEKLFF
J: TRBJ1-2; size: NA; D: TRBD1; V: TRBV7-9; DNA: TGTGCCAGCAGCTTTCCCGGGACAGGGAGGGCTAACTATGGCTACACCTTC; CDR3: CASSFPGTGRANYGYTF
J: TRBJ2-1; size: NA; D: TRBD2; V: TRBV24-1; DNA: TGTGCCACCAGTGATTGGGAAACTAGCGGGAATCCTGAGCAGTTCTTC; CDR3: CATSDWETSGNPEQFF
J: TRBJ2-3; size: NA; D: TRBD2; V: TRBV20-1; DNA: TGCAGTGCTAGTTTAGCGGGGACAGATACGCAGTATTTT; CDR3: CSASLAGTDTQYF
J: TRBJ1-1; size: NA; D: NA; V: TRBV5-1; DNA: TGCGCCAGCAGCTTGACGGGGGATCGAGGGACTGAAGCTTTCTTT; CDR3: CASSLTGDRGTEAFF
J: TRBJ1-2; size: NA; D: TRBD1; V: TRBV5-1; DNA: TGCGCCAGCAGCTTGGCCGGTGACAGGGATGGCTACACCTTC; CDR3: CASSLAGDRDGYTF
J: TRBJ1-1; size: NA; D: TRBD1; V: TRBV14; DNA: TGTGCCAGCAGTCACAGGGGGCGTTTCACTGAAGCTTTCTTT; CDR3: CASSHRGRFTEAFF
J: TRBJ2-2; size: NA; D: TRBD2; V: TRBV6-1; DNA: TGTGCCAGCAGTGGAATAGCGGGAGAGGCCTTCACCGGGGAGCTGTTTTTT; CDR3: CASSGIAGEAFTGELFF
J: TRBJ1-4; size: NA; D: TRBD1; V: TRBV15; DNA: TGTGCCACCAGCAGAAACAGGGGCACTAATGAAAAACTGTTTTTT; CDR3: CATSRNRGTNEKLFF
J: TRBJ2-5; size: NA; D: NA; V: TRBV29-1; DNA: TGCAGCGCGGCCCTCGGGGTCGGGGAGACCCAGTACTTC; CDR3: CSAALGVGETQYF
J: TRBJ1-1; size: NA; D: NA; V: TRBV11-3; DNA: TGTGCCAGCAGCTTAGTCGGGGATACCCTTGACTCGAACACTGAAGCTTTCTTT; CDR3: CASSLVGDTLDSNTEAFF
J: TRBJ1-2; size: NA; D: NA; V: TRBV6-6; DNA: TGTGCCAGCAGTTACCGCAGGCCCGACTATGGCTACACCTTC; CDR3: CASSYRRPDYGYTF
J: TRBJ2-3; size: NA; D: TRBD1; V: TRBV11-3; DNA: TGTGCCAGCAGCTTAGAGACAGGGACAGATACGCAGTATTTT; CDR3: CASSLETGTDTQYF
J: TRBJ2-1; size: NA; D: NA; V: TRBV6-4; DNA: TGTGCCAGCAGTGAGGACACCAGGTATCTCAATGAGCAGTTCTTC; CDR3: CASSEDTRYLNEQFF
J: TRBJ1-5; size: NA; D: NA; V: TRBV19; DNA: TGTGCCAGTAGTATAGGCCAGGCCACTCAGCCCCAGCATTTT; CDR3: CASSIGQATQPQHF
J: TRBJ2-2; size: NA; D: TRBD1; V: TRBV11-3; DNA: TGTGCCAGCAGCTCTCCGAATGAGGGACAGTGGACCGGGGAGCTGTTTTTT; CDR3: CASSSPNEGQWTGELFF
J: TRBJ1-2; size: NA; D: NA; V: TRBV12-5; DNA: TGTGCTAGTGGTTTGGGACGAACAGGGCTACAGTTC; CDR3: CASGLGRTGLQF
J: TRBJ2-5; size: NA; D: TRBD2; V: TRBV6-5; DNA: TGTGCCAGCGGAGCTCGAAGCGGGACCCAAGAGACCCAGTACTTC; CDR3: CASGARSGTQETQYF
J: TRBJ1-3; size: once; D: TRBD1; V: TRBV29-1; DNA: TGCAGCGTTGAAGGGGGGCAGGGGGGAACCTCTGGAAACACCATATATTTT; CDR3: CSVEGGQGGTSGNTIYF
J: TRBJ2-5; size: NA; D: TRBD1; V: TRBV10-3; DNA: TGTGCCATCAGTGATGGACAGGGTGTATCGAGGAGTACGGAGACCCAGTACTTC; CDR3: CAISDGQGVSRSTETQYF
J: TRBJ1-1; size: once; D: NA; V: TRBV30; DNA: TGTGCCTGGAGTGAAAGACTCCTGAACACTGAAGCTTTCTTT; CDR3: CAWSERLLNTEAFF
J: TRBJ1-5; size: NA; D: NA; V: TRBV2; DNA: TGTGCCAGCAAAGGTGAGGGTCAGCCCCAGCATTTT; CDR3: CASKGEGQPQHF